This note documents a single T cell receptor (beta chain) sequence. These data come from a study of T cell changes during pregnancy in multiple sclerosis. Trimming left V 0 bases short and J 6 bases short, with 10 bases between. The CDR3 covers 13 residues. CDR1 and CDR2 from the germline V gene are SGHRS and YFSETQ. Assay: immunoSEQ multiplex PCR; the TCRdb copy retains only in-frame clones and omits some. The sample has tens of thousands of clones, roughly 91% seen once. Sequencing used peripheral blood, obtained in the third trimester of pregnancy. The receptor comes from a female donor with multiple sclerosis, enrolled in a pregnancy study. V is TRBV5-1 and J is TRBJ2-7; a possible D gene is TRBD1 (6 bases). The CDR3 sequence is CASSLDRRGEQYF. CDR3 nucleotides: TGCGCCAGCAGCTTGGATCGCAGGGGCGAGCAGTACTTC.